This T cell receptor beta chain was obtained from a study of blood T cell repertoires in COVID-19. For the study at large: Donors in the United States, Italy and Spain gave samples during acute or convalescent COVID-19. Sources were T cells, B-cell-depleted T cells, or PBMCs; the material itself was cDNA or gDNA.

Repertoires were generated with immunoSEQ multiplex PCR, while TCRdb's copy carries only in-frame clones and drops some. The sample has about 150,000 clones, about four fifths seen once. This CDR3 has 13 amino acids. The V gene's germline CDR1 is MGHRA and CDR2 YSYEKL. The V end was cut by 1 base, the J end by 8 bases, with 9 bases between. This sequence was found in an older woman with acute or convalescent COVID-19. Sequencing was performed on peripheral blood. The genes are TRBV4-1 and TRBJ2-1; TRBD1 might be the D (6 bases). The CDR3 reads CASSQVWGHEQFF. The CDR3 DNA sequence: TGCGCCAGCAGCCAAGTCTGGGGGCATGAGCAGTTCTTC.